This T cell receptor beta chain was recorded in a study of shared clonotypes between healthy human individuals. Overall study results and limits: It was observed that 4% to 6% of naive CD4 clonotypes were shared across a few donors.

V lost 5 bases, J lost 5 bases, and 15 bases lay in between. The length of the CDR3 is 14 residues. The germline V gene encodes CDR1 PRHDT and CDR2 FYEKMQ (reference sequence). Naive CD8 cells were CD45RO-negative, positively selected for CCR7, excluding terminally differentiated effector memory CD45RA+ cells. The study drew its donors from healthy HIV-negative adults without recent acute infections or vaccinations. Each subset's genomic DNA was shared equally among a number of immunoSEQ plates. Clones were sequenced by immunoSEQ multiplex PCR, and TCRdb holds only the in-frame ones, with some missing. The sample lists roughly 2,000,000 clones; over 85% were seen once. Remarks on this clone: Its antigen remains unknown.

The TCR sequence derives from a man aged 18 to 35 in good health. Sequencing was done on a sample of naive CD8+ T cells sorted from blood. V and J are TRBV13 and TRBJ2-5, with D tentatively TRBD2 (5 bases). DNA of the CDR3: TGTGCCAGCAGCCCCTTCGGGGTTTTCGAGACCCAGTACTTC. As protein: CASSPFGVFETQYF.